This T cell receptor (beta chain) was sequenced for a study of blood T cells in healthy people across ages. Study results and limitations: TCR beta diversity was tightly associated with the proportion of naive T cells.

For the second PCR, which ran for roughly 7 to 11 cycles, a sample-barcoded 5' primer and a J-beta primer mix were used. Each of the cDNA molecules was tagged by a template-switch adaptor with 12 random nucleotides. Each CDR3 protein gets one entry after TCRdb re-called the 5' RACE reads with MiXCR. The table lists approximately 1.5 million distinct CDR3 sequences, roughly 43% of them singletons, with about 3.8% in the top ten. Remarks on this clonotype: Its specificity is unknown.

Collection of 7.5 to 10 milliliters of peripheral blood was performed for each donor. The germline CDR1 and CDR2 sequences are MNHNY and SVGAGI (reference sequence). CDR3 length: 16 amino acids. J lost 11 bases, V lost 6 bases, and 16 bases had no gene match. The chain carries TRBV6-6 and TRBJ2-5; 12 positions match TRBD1. The sequence derives from a woman younger than 30 in good health. Sequencing was performed on blood. This chain's CDR3 is CASRQSWDRGLGEQYF. In DNA form, the CDR3 reads TGTGCCAGCAGGCAAAGTTGGGACAGGGGGCTCGGGGAGCAGTACTTC.